Sequencing of this T cell receptor (beta chain) was carried out in a study of blood T cell repertoires in COVID-19. Study overall: Researchers got acute and convalescent COVID-19 samples from the United States, Italy and Spain. PBMCs, B-cell-depleted T cells, or T cells were the source of the cDNA or gDNA that made up the material.

Per the germline V gene, CDR1 is SGHAT and CDR2 is FQNNGV. The CDR3 spans 13 residues. V shed 5 bases, J shed 8 bases, and the junction held 4 bases outside the gene matches. Patients at the Seattle site were enrolled during active infection and followed longitudinally. As originally analysed: Amplification of reference gene primers provided the estimated nucleated cell counts. The data were produced by immunoSEQ multiplex PCR, yet TCRdb's version contains in-frame clones alone and is incomplete. That table is the source of V, J and clone size, and D and trimming were worked out from the DNA. This sample yields under 350,000 clones, of which 75% to 95% are seen a single time; roughly 6.8% belongs to the top ten.

J is TRBJ1-3 and V is TRBV11-2, with 9 bases lining up with TRBD1. The receptor's source is a woman aged 30 to 39 with COVID-19, enrolled during active disease. Material for sequencing was peripheral blood. CDR3 residues: CASSGTGLHTIYF. The CDR3, as DNA: TGTGCCAGCAGCGGGACAGGGTTGCACACCATATATTTT.